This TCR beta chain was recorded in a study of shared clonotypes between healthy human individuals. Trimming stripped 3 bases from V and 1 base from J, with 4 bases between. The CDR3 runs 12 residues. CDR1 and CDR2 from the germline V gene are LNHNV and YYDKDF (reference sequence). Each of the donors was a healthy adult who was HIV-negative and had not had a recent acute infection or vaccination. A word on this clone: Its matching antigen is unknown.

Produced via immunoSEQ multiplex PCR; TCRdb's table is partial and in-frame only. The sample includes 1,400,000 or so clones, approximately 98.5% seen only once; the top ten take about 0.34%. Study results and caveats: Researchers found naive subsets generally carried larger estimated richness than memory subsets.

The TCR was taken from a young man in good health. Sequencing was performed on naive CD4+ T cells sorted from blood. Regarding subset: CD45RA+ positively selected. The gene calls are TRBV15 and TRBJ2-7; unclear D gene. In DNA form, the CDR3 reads TGTGCCACCAGCAGCCCTTCCTACGAGCAGTACTTC. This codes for CATSSPSYEQYF.